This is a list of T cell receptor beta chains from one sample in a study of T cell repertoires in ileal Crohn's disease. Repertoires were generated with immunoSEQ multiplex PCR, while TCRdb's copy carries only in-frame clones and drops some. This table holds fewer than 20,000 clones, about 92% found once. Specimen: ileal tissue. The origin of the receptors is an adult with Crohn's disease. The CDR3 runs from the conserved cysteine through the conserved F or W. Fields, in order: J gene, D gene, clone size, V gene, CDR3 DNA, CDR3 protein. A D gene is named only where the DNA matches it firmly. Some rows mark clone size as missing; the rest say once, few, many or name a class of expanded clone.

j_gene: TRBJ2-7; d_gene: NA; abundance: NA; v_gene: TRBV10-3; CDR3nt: TGTGCCATCAGTGCGGGCTACGAGCAGTACTTC; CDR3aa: CAISAGYEQYF
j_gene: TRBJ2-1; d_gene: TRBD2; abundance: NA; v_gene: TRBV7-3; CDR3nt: TGTGCCAGCAGCCTAGGGAGCGGGAGCTACAATGAGCAGTTCTTC; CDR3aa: CASSLGSGSYNEQFF
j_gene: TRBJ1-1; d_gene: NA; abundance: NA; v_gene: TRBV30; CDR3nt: TGTGCTGTTAAGGGTGGACGAGCGACTGAAGCTTTCTTT; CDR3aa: CAVKGGRATEAFF
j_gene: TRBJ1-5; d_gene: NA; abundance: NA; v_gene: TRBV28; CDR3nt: TGTGCCAGCAGATTACAGGGTGGCAATCAGCCCCAGCATTTT; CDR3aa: CASRLQGGNQPQHF
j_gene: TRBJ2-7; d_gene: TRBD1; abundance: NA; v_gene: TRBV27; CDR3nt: TGTGCCAGCAGTACCTCGACAGGGGCCTACGAGCAGTACTTC; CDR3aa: CASSTSTGAYEQYF
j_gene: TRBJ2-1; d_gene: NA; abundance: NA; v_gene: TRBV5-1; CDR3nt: TGCGCCAGCAGCTGGAACAGGGTACCGGACAATGAGCAGTTCTTC; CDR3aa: CASSWNRVPDNEQFF
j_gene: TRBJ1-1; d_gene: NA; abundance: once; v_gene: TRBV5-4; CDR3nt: TGTGCCAGCAGCTTGGCTCCGAACACTGAAGCTTTCTTT; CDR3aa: CASSLAPNTEAFF
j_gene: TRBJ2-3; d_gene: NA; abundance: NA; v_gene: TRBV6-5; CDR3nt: TGTGCCAGCAGTTCCTTGGGGCGAACCGATACGCAGTATTTT; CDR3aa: CASSSLGRTDTQYF
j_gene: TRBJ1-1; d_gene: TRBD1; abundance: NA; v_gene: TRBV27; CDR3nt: TGTGCCAGCAGGTCCGGGACAGACTACATGAACACTGAAGCTTTCTTT; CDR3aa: CASRSGTDYMNTEAFF
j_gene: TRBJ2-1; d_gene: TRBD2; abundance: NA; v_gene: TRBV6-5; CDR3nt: TGTGCCAGCAGTTACTTGGGCGGGGGTACATACAATGAGCAGTTCTTC; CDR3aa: CASSYLGGGTYNEQFF
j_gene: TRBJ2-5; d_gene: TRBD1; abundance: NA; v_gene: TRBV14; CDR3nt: TGTGCCAGCAGCCAACCCCACAGGGGAGAGACCCAGTACTTC; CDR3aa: CASSQPHRGETQYF
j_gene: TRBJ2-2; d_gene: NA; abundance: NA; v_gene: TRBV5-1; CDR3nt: TGCGCCAGCAGCCCATACACCGGGGAGCTGTTTTTT; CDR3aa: CASSPYTGELFF
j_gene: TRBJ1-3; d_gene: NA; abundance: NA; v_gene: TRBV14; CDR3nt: TGTGCCAGCAGCCAAGGTCTCGGGGAATCTGGAAACACCATATATTTT; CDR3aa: CASSQGLGESGNTIYF
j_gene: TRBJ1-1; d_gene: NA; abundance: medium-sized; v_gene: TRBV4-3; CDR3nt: TGCGCCAGCAGCCCCGGTAAGGGTACTGAAGCTTTCTTT; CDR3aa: CASSPGKGTEAFF
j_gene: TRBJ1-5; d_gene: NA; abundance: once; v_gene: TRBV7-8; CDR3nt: TGTGCCAGCAGCGTCCACCGGGACAAGTATAGCAATCAGCCCCAGCATTTT; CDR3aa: CASSVHRDKYSNQPQHF
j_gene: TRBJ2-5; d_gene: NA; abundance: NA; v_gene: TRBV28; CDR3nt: TGTGCCAGCAGATCGACTGTACAAGAGACCCAGTACTTC; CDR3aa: CASRSTVQETQYF
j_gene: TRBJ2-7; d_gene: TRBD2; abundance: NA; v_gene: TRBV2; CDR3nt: TGTGCCAGCAGTTTTTTGACTAGCGACCACTACTTC; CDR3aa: CASSFLTSDHYF
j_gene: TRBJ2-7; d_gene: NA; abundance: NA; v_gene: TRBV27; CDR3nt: TGTGCCAGCAGGGGGACCGAGCTTTTAAGGGAGCAGTACTTC; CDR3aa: CASRGTELLREQYF
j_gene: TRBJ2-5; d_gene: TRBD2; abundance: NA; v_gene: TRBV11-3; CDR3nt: TGTGCCAGCAGCTTAGACCTTAGCGGGGGGATGGAGACCCAGTACTTC; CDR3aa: CASSLDLSGGMETQYF
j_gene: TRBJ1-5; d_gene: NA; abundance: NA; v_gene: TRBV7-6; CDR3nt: TGTGCCAGCAGCCCCGGGGGGGAACAGCCCCAGCATTTT; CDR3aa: CASSPGGEQPQHF
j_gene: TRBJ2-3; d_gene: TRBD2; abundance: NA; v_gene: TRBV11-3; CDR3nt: TGTGCCAGCAGCTTTGGGCTAGCGGAAACAGATACGCAGTATTTT; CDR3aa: CASSFGLAETDTQYF
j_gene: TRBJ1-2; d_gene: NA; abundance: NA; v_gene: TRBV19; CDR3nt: TGTGCCAGTAGTATCACGGGTAGCTATGGCTACACCTTC; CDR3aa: CASSITGSYGYTF
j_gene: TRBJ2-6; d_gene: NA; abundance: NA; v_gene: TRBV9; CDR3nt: TGTGCCAGCAGCCCTAGAAGTTTAGGGGCTGGGGCCAACGTCCTGACTTTC; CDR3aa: CASSPRSLGAGANVLTF
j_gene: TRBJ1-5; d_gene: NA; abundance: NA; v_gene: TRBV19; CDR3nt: TGTGCCAGTAGTATAACACAGGGCCCATCGCAGCATTTT; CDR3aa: CASSITQGPSQHF
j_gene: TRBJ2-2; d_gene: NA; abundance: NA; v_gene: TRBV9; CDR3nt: TGTGCCAGCAGCGTAGCGAGCGATCACGGGGAGCTGTTTTTT; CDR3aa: CASSVASDHGELFF
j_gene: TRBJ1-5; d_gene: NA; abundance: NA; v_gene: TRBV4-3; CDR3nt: TGCGCCAGCAGCCAAGATACGGGGGCATCGGGCAATCAGCCCCAGCATTTT; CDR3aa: CASSQDTGASGNQPQHF
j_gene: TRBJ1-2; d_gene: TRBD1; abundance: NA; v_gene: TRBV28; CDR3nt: TGTGCCAGCAGACTGACAGGGGGCGCAAATTATGGCTACACCTTC; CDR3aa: CASRLTGGANYGYTF
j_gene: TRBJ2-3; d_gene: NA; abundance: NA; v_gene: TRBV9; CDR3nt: TGTGCCAGCAGCGTGAGGGGCCTCACCCTCACAGATACGCAGTATTTT; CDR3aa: CASSVRGLTLTDTQYF
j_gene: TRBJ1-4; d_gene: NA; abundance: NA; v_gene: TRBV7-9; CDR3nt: TGTGCCAGCAGCTTAGGGTTGGGAACTAATGAAAAACTGTTTTTT; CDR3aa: CASSLGLGTNEKLFF
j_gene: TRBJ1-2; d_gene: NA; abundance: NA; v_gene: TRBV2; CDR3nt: TGTGCCAGCAGTGAAAGGGGTCAGCAATTGTACAACTATGGCTACACCTTC; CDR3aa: CASSERGQQLYNYGYTF
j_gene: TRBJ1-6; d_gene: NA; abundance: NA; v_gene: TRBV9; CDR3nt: TGTGCCAGCAGCGAGATAGACAGTACTAATTCACCCCTCCACTTT; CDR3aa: CASSEIDSTNSPLHF
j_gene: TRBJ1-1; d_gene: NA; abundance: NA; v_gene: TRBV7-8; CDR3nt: TGTGCCAGCAGCTTAGGGGTTTTGTATGGCAGTAACCCTGAAGCTTTCTTT; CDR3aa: CASSLGVLYGSNPEAFF
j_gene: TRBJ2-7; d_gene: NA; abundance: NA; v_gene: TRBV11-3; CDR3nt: TGTGCCAGCAGCTTAGTCCCCAGGGTAGAGCAGTACTTC; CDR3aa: CASSLVPRVEQYF
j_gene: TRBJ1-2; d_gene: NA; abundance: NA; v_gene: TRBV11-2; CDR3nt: TGTGCCAGCAGACCCCCTGGAACAGGTCCTCTAACCTATGGCTACACCTTC; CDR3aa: CASRPPGTGPLTYGYTF
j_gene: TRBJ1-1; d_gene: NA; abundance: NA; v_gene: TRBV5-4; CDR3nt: TGTGCCAGCAGCGGGGAGGGGTGGAGAACTGAAGCTTTCTTT; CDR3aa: CASSGEGWRTEAFF
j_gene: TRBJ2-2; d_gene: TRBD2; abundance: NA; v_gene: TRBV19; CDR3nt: TGTGCCAGTAGTATTGGGCTAGCGGGCACCGGGGAGCTGTTTTTT; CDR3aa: CASSIGLAGTGELFF
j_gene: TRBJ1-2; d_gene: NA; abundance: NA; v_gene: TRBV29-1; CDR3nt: TGCAGCGTTGACAGGTACAATGGCTACACCTTC; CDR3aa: CSVDRYNGYTF
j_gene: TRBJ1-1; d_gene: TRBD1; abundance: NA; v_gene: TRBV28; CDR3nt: TGTGCCAGCAGACAGGGGCCAATGAACACTGAAGCTTTCTTT; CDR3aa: CASRQGPMNTEAFF
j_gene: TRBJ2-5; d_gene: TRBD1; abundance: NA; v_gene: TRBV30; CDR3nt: TGTGCCGGGGGACAGGGGCGACAAGAGACCCAGTACTTC; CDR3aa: CAGGQGRQETQYF
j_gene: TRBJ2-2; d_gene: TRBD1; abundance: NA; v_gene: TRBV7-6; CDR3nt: TGTGCCAGCAGCCCACAGGGGGTGAACACCGGGGAGCTGTTTTTT; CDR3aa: CASSPQGVNTGELFF
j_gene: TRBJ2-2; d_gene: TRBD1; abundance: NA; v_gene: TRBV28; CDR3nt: TGTGCCAGCTCCAGGCTGGGACAGGGCACCGGGGAGCTGTTTTTT; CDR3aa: CASSRLGQGTGELFF
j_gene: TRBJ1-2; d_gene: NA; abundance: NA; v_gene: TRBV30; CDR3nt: TGTGCCTGGAGTCCTGGGACTCCTGGGTATGGCTACACCTTC; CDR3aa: CAWSPGTPGYGYTF
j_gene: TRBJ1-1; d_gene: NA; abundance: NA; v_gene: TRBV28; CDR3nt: TGTGCCAGTTCGACAGTGAACACTGAAGCTTTCTTT; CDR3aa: CASSTVNTEAFF
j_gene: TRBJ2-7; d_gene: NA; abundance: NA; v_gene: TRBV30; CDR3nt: TGTGCCTGGACAGCCAGCCACGAGCAGTACTTC; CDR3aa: CAWTASHEQYF
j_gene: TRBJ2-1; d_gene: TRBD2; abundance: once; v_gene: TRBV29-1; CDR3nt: TGCAGCGTTGAAAAGACTAGCGGGTTCGGGGGGCAGTTCTTC; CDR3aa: CSVEKTSGFGGQFF
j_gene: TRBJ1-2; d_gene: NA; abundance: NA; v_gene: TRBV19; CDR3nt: TGTGCCAGTACCATAGGGACGTACTATGGCTACACCTTC; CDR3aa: CASTIGTYYGYTF
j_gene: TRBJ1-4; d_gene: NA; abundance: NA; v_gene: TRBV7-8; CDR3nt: TGTGCCAGCAGCTTACTTGGGGTACCGGGGTGGAGCCCTGTTGCAACTAATGAAAAACTGTTTTTT; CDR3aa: CASSLLGVPGWSPVATNEKLFF
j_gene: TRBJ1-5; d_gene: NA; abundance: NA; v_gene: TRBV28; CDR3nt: TGTGCCAGCAGTTTGGGTTCGGGCAATCAGCCCCAGCATTTT; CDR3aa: CASSLGSGNQPQHF
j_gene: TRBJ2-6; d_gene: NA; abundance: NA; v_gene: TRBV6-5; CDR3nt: TGTGCCAGCAGTTACTCGGGGGAGACTGGGGCCAACGTCCTGACTTTC; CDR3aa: CASSYSGETGANVLTF
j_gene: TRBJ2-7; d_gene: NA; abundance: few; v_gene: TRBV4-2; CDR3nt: TGTGCCAGCAGCCAAACTACCAGGGGCGACGAGCAGTACTTC; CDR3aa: CASSQTTRGDEQYF
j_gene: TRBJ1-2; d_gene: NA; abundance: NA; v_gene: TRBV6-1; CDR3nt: TGTGCCAGCAGTGAAAGTACAGGAGGCTACACCTTC; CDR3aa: CASSESTGGYTF
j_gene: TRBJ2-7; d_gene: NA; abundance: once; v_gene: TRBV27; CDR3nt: TGTGCCAGCAGTTTATTTAAGGGTCCCTACGAGCAGTACTTC; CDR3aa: CASSLFKGPYEQYF
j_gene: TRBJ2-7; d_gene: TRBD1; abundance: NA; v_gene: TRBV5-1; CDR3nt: TGCGCCAGCAGCTTACAGGGGGCCCTTTACGAGCAGTACTTC; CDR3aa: CASSLQGALYEQYF
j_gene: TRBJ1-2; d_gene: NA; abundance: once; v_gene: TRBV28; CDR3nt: TGTGCCAGCAACCTGGACAGTCCATCCTATGGCTACACCTTC; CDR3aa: CASNLDSPSYGYTF
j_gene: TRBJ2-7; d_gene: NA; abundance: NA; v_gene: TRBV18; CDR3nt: TGTGCCAGCTCACTTCTTCAGACAGCCTACGAGCAGTACTTC; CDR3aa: CASSLLQTAYEQYF